Following are 23 T cell receptor beta chains from one sample sequenced in a study of CD8 T cells in ankylosing spondylitis. MiXCR, run by TCRdb on the 5' RACE reads, gives a single entry per CDR3 protein. The sample records fewer than 250,000 distinct CDR3 sequences, 25% to 30% being singletons. Sequencing was carried out using blood, either unsorted or a sorted T cell fraction (not recorded which). These receptors all come from a male donor with ankylosing spondylitis or in good health (not recorded which).

This clonotype came up many times. The chain has TRBV7-9 and TRBJ1-4; maybe TRBD1 (6 bases). Trimming took off 1 base at V and 3 bases at J, with 6 bases between the two ends. This CDR3 has 14 amino acids. Germline CDR1 and CDR2: SEHNR and FQNEAQ (reference sequence). For the CDR3, the DNA is TGTGCCAGCAGCTTAGACAGGGCTAATGAAAAACTGTTTTTT. This encodes CASSLDRANEKLFF.

This clonotype came up many times. The genes are TRBV5-4 and TRBJ2-3, with TRBD1 identical over 8 bases. CDR1 and CDR2 (germline): SGHNT, YYREEE (reference sequence). The V gene end was trimmed by 4 bases and the J gene end by 6 bases; junction bases not matched to a gene: 10. This CDR3 is built from 15 residues. The CDR3 region is CASSRGQGQMDTQYF. DNA of the CDR3: TGTGCCAGCAGCCGCGGACAGGGTCAGATGGATACGCAGTATTTT.

V gene TRBV28 combines with J gene TRBJ2-3, with 10 bases identical to TRBD2. Looked up from germline, CDR1 is MDHEN and CDR2 is SYDVKM. The CDR3 extends over 17 amino acids. The V and J ends lost 5 bases and 2 bases, in that order; junction bases with no gene match: 10. The CDR3 is CASSDPIAGGLTDTQYF. The CDR3 nucleotides are TGTGCCAGCAGTGACCCCATAGCGGGAGGACTCACAGATACGCAGTATTTT.

The chain joins TRBV15 to TRBJ2-5, with 7 bases identical to TRBD1. J lost 1 base, V lost 1 base, and 0 bases had no gene match. The germline CDR1 and CDR2 sequences are LNHNV and YYDKDF (reference sequence). The CDR3 contains 14 residues. The CDR3 coding sequence is TGTGCCACCAGCAGAGGACAGGGCCAAGAGACCCAGTACTTC. It translates to CATSRGQGQETQYF.

V usage is TRBV5-1 and J usage is TRBJ2-5; 7 bases map to TRBD2. V gave up 1 base and J gave up 5 bases; unmatched junction bases: 5. Germline-derived CDR1 and CDR2 are SGHRS and YFSETQ. CDR3 length: 14 amino acids. CDR3 region: CASSLSGGKETQYF. The CDR3 nucleotides read TGCGCCAGCAGCTTGTCCGGGGGGAAGGAGACCCAGTACTTC.

This clonotype showed up many times. The rearrangement links TRBV5-4 to TRBJ2-3; perhaps TRBD1 as D (6 bases). In germline, CDR1 is SGHNT, CDR2 YYREEE (reference sequence). V was trimmed by 4 bases and J by 1 base, leaving 13 bases between them. There are 15 residues in the CDR3. CDR3 coding DNA: TGTGCCAGCAGCCGTTTTGGGGGCGGCACAGATACGCAGTATTTT. It specifies CASSRFGGGTDTQYF. The full variable domain, completed using reference TRBV5-4 and TRBJ2-3, is ETGVTQSPTHLIKTRGQQVTLRCSSQSGHNTVSWYQQALGQGPQFIFQYYREEENGRGNFPPRFSGLQFPNYSSELNVNALELDDSALYLCASSRFGGGTDTQYFGPGTRLTVL.

The chain joins TRBV20-1 to TRBJ2-4; D is unclear. V lost 2 bases and J lost 6, with 11 bases in between. The CDR3 is made up of 13 amino acids. Per the germline V gene, CDR1 is DFQATT and CDR2 is SNEGSKA (reference sequence). The CDR3 DNA is TGCAGTGCTAGACAAGGGTGGAGAAACATTCAGTACTTC. Its protein product is CSARQGWRNIQYF.

V is TRBV20-1 and J is TRBJ2-2; 10 nucleotides line up with TRBD1. The CDR3 covers 15 residues. Germline CDR1 DFQATT, CDR2 SNEGSKA (reference sequence). The junction had 9 bases not matched to a gene; V was cut back by 5 bases and J by 6 bases. This CDR3 reads CSARPGTGVAGELFF. DNA for the CDR3: TGCAGTGCTCGACCCGGGACAGGGGTGGCCGGGGAGCTGTTTTTT.

This clonotype was detected ten times or more. J is TRBJ2-2 and V is TRBV5-1; D is undetermined. The CDR3 totals 14 residues. Germline CDR1 SGHRS, CDR2 YFSETQ. V lost 2 bases, J lost 3 bases, and 8 bases lay in between. CDR3 DNA sequence: TGCGCCAGCAGCTTCGACTCTTACACCGGGGAGCTGTTTTTT. Amino acid sequence: CASSFDSYTGELFF.

This clonotype was counted a few times. A read error may produce the germline difference seen at one junction end. The chain has TRBV12-3 or TRBV12-4 and TRBJ1-2; D is possibly TRBD1 (5 bases). The CDR3 is made up of 14 amino acids. CDR3 DNA sequence: TGTGCAAGCATACAGGCCGGGGGAGTAGATGGCTACACCTTC. Translation gives CASIQAGGVDGYTF.

There are many counts of this clonotype. V and J are TRBV7-2 and TRBJ1-3; D perhaps matches TRBD1 (6 bases). CDR1 SGHTA and CDR2 FQGNSA come from the germline V gene. Trimming took 0 bases from V and 2 from J, leaving 8 bases between them. CDR3 length: 15 residues. CDR3 sequence (DNA): TGTGCCAGCAGCTTAGCAGGGGGTGCTGGAAACACCATATATTTT. This gives the protein CASSLAGGAGNTIYF.

In its sample, this clonotype was seen many times. The V call is TRBV12-3 or TRBV12-4, the J call TRBJ2-1; D not resolved. This CDR3 comprises 15 residues. V was trimmed by 1 base and J by 0 bases, leaving 7 bases between them. DNA for the CDR3: TGTGCCAGCAGTTTAGTGCAGAGCTCCTACAATGAGCAGTTCTTC. This encodes CASSLVQSSYNEQFF.

This clonotype was seen many times. V gene TRBV5-1 combines with J gene TRBJ2-1; 7 bases align to TRBD1. The CDR3 loop spans 15 amino acids. Germline assignment: CDR1 SGHRS and CDR2 YFSETQ. The ends lost 1 base at V and 7 bases at J; junction bases unmatched: 8. The CDR3 DNA reads as TGCGCCAGCAGCTTGTCGCGACAGGGTATTAATGAGCAGTTCTTC. This encodes CASSLSRQGINEQFF.

The chain uses TRBV7-2 and TRBJ1-5; maybe TRBD1 (5 bases). CDR1 is SGHTA and CDR2 is FQGNSA in the germline V gene. The germline V and J ends were trimmed by 7 bases and 5 bases, with 15 bases remaining between them. The CDR3 covers 14 residues. This chain's CDR3 is CASKQGGADQPQHF. Here the CDR3 DNA reads TGTGCCAGCAAGCAGGGTGGAGCAGATCAGCCCCAGCATTTT.

Many counts were recorded for this clonotype. The J gene is TRBJ2-5, the V gene TRBV10-3; possible D gene TRBD1, 5 bases. Germline values: CDR1 ENHRY, CDR2 SYGVKD. Trimming cost V 0 bases and J 5 bases, with 7 bases left between them. The CDR3 contains 13 residues. The CDR3 spells CAISESGVETQYF. The CDR3 DNA reads TGTGCCATCAGTGAGTCAGGGGTGGAGACCCAGTACTTC.

This clonotype was seen a few times. The chain carries TRBV29-1 and TRBJ2-7, with 10 nucleotides matching TRBD1. The CDR3 runs to 14 residues. After removal of 2 bases from V and 7 bases from J, the junction contained 8 bases not matched to a gene. Germline loops: CDR1 SQVTM, CDR2 ANQGSEA. The CDR3 DNA is TGCAGCGTTGAATCCGGGACAGGGGCTTTTGAGCAGTACTTC. Its protein is CSVESGTGAFEQYF.

This clonotype was observed many times. The chain couples TRBV5-4 to TRBJ2-1; 8 positions match TRBD1. Losses at the gene ends were 4 bases for V and 1 base for J; bases not matched to a gene: 4. CDR3 size: 15 residues. CDR1 is SGHNT, CDR2 YYREEE, per germline (reference sequence). As DNA, the CDR3 is TGTGCCAGCAGCCCCGACAGGGGTTCCTACAATGAGCAGTTCTTC. It codes for CASSPDRGSYNEQFF.

This clonotype was seen repeatedly, ten times or more. The chain joins TRBV7-2 to TRBJ2-3, with 9 bases that match TRBD1. Germline values: CDR1 SGHTA, CDR2 FQGNSA. This CDR3 spans 14 amino acids. V dropped 5 bases and J dropped 6; count of bases not matched to a gene: 6. The CDR3 sequence is CASSVQGAGDTQYF. CDR3 DNA sequence: TGTGCCAGCAGCGTACAGGGGGCTGGGGATACGCAGTATTTT. Combining the CDR3 with reference TRBV7-2 and TRBJ2-3 gives the whole variable domain GAGVSQSPSNKVTEKGKDVELRCDPISGHTALYWYRQSLGQGLEFLIYFQGNSAPDKSGLPSDRFSAERTGGSVSTLTIQRTQQEDSAVYLCASSVQGAGDTQYFGPGTRLTVL.

The V and J genes are TRBV6-2 or TRBV6-3 and TRBJ2-7; 15 bases are a match to TRBD2. Trimming took 7 bases from V and 3 from J; bases not matched to a gene: 13. Per the germline V gene, CDR1 is MNHEY and CDR2 is SVGEGT. This CDR3 region has 18 residues. For the CDR3, the DNA is TGTGCCAGCACCGAGGGGACTAGCGGGAGGCGAACCATCTACGAGCAGTACTTC. Its translation is CASTEGTSGRRTIYEQYF.

Only a few counts were recorded for this clonotype. The chain links TRBV20-1 to TRBJ2-3, with 11 bases matching TRBD2. The junction had 7 bases not matched to a gene; V was cut back by 4 bases and J by 4 bases. This CDR3 spans 15 amino acids. Per germline, CDR1 DFQATT and CDR2 SNEGSKA (reference sequence). The CDR3 sequence is CSAKLAGVLPDTQYF. The CDR3 nucleotides are TGCAGTGCTAAACTAGCGGGAGTTCTACCAGATACGCAGTATTTT.

The chain combines TRBV20-1 with TRBJ2-3; 14 positions match TRBD2. Unmatched junction bases numbered 9, after V lost 6 bases and J lost 7 bases. This CDR3 comprises 15 residues. The V gene's germline CDR1 is DFQATT and CDR2 SNEGSKA (reference sequence). The CDR3 is CSARGLAGVLYTQYF. CDR3 nucleotide sequence: TGCAGTGCCAGGGGACTAGCGGGAGTCTTATATACGCAGTATTTT.

This clonotype was seen many times. The chain joins TRBV5-6 to TRBJ2-1, with D perhaps TRBD1 (8 bases). The CDR3 covers 13 residues. Looked up from germline, CDR1 is SGHDT and CDR2 is YYEEEE. Between the trimmed V and J ends, which lost 1 base and 8 bases, there was a span of 10 bases. The CDR3 reads CASSLTGGDEQFF. The CDR3 DNA is TGTGCCAGCAGCTTGACAGGGGGGGATGAGCAGTTCTTC.

This chain links TRBV5-6 with TRBJ2-5; D uncertain. V lost 1 base and J 4 bases, leaving 5 bases between the germline ends. Germline V CDR1 and CDR2: SGHDT, YYEEEE. CDR3 length equals 12 residues. The CDR3 nucleotides are TGTGCCAGCAGCTTGAATACAGAGACCCAGTACTTC. Translated, it gives CASSLNTETQYF.